This T cell receptor beta chain was profiled in a study of shared clonotypes between healthy human individuals. Overall study: Three plates were used per donor for CD4 naive, three for CD4 memory, two for CD8 naive and one for CD8 memory. Study-level findings and limits: Naive subsets typically showed greater estimated richness than memory subsets.

Sequencing used immunoSEQ multiplex PCR; TCRdb keeps in-frame clones, though not all of them. There are about 2,200,000 clones in the sample; approximately 94% occur only once, and 1.7% lies in the top ten. Positive CCR7 selection of CD45RO-negative cells yielded the naive CD8 cells, and terminally differentiated effector memory CD45RA+ cells were excluded. Turning to this clone: What it binds is not known.

V gave up 8 bases and J gave up 6 bases, with 16 bases separating them. The CDR3 runs 14 residues. Germline CDR1 reads MNHNS; CDR2 reads SASEGT. The rearrangement links TRBV6-1 to TRBJ2-2; tentatively, D is TRBD1 or TRBD2 (5 bases each). Sequenced sample: naive CD8+ T cells from PBMCs. The clonotype comes from a man aged 18 to 30 in good health. Some clones in this sample may be carry-over from other donors' samples. The CDR3: CASGRDPGAGELFF. The CDR3, as DNA: TGTGCCAGCGGCCGGGACCCCGGGGCCGGGGAGCTGTTTTTT.